Presented here are 26 T cell receptor beta chains from one specimen sequenced in a study of blood T cell repertoires in COVID-19. Repertoires were generated with immunoSEQ multiplex PCR, while TCRdb's copy carries only in-frame clones and drops some. The sample records tens of thousands of clones, 91% being singletons. The sequenced material came from peripheral blood. All receptors derive from a woman aged 45 to 65 in a cohort sampled during active COVID-19.

The CDR3 protein is CAIWTEHYGYTF. CDR3 coding DNA: TGTGCCATATGGACAGAACACTATGGCTACACCTTC. The chain joins TRBV11-3 to TRBJ1-2, with a weak D call TRBD1 (6 bases). This CDR3 spans 12 amino acids. Trimming removed 10 bases from V and 3 bases from J, with 12 bases in between. CDR1 and CDR2 from the germline V gene are SGHNT and YENEEA. The full variable domain, in which reference TRBV11-3 and TRBJ1-2 provide the parts outside the CDR3, is EAGVVQSPRYKIIEKKQPVAFWCNPISGHNTLYWYLQNLGQGPELLIRYENEEAVDDSQLPKDRFSAERLKGVDSTLKIQPAELGDSAVYLCAIWTEHYGYTFGSGTRLTVV.

This chain connects TRBV6-5 to TRBJ2-3; 10 bases match TRBD1. CDR3 length: 15 amino acids. Losses at the gene ends were 5 bases for V and 5 bases for J; bases not matched to a gene: 7. Germline V gene data show CDR1 as MNHEY and CDR2 as SVGAGI. CDR3 DNA sequence: TGTGCCAGCAGTCGACAGGGGGCGCGGTTAGATACGCAGTATTTT. Protein: CASSRQGARLDTQYF.

The rearrangement joins TRBV6-1 to TRBJ2-2; 7 bases are a match to TRBD2. The CDR3 length is 17 residues. CDR1 and CDR2 from the germline V gene are MNHNS and SASEGT. J was trimmed by 3 bases and V by 2 bases; bases with no gene match: 9. The chain's CDR3 is CASSEPWRTRDTGELFF. DNA of the CDR3: TGTGCCAGCAGTGAACCGTGGCGGACTAGGGACACCGGGGAGCTGTTTTTT.

This chain joins TRBV3-1 (or the pseudogene TRBV3-2) and TRBJ2-1; 8 nucleotides line up with TRBD2. Unmatched junction bases numbered 8, after V lost 3 bases and J lost 4 bases. The CDR3 sequence is 16 residues long. The germline CDR1 and CDR2 sequences are LGHDT and YNNKEL (reference sequence). This CDR3 is CASSHYGGALYNEQFF. As DNA, the CDR3 is TGTGCCAGCAGCCACTACGGGGGGGCCCTGTACAATGAGCAGTTCTTC.

The chain combines TRBV9 with TRBJ2-7, with 7 bases fitting TRBD1. CDR1 SGDLS and CDR2 YYNGEE come from the germline V gene. V was clipped by 4 bases and J by 9 bases; unmatched bases: 10. This CDR3 has 13 residues. As DNA, the CDR3 is TGTGCCAGCAGCCCCCGACAGGGCTCCGCGCAGTACTTC. Protein product: CASSPRQGSAQYF.

V usage is TRBV25-1 and J usage is TRBJ2-6; D possibly corresponds to TRBD1 (5 bases). The CDR3 sequence is 15 residues long. Trimming removed 4 bases from V and 0 bases from J, with 7 bases in between. Germline-derived CDR1 and CDR2 are MGHDK and SYGVNS. The CDR3 nucleotides read TGTGCCAGCAGTGCAGGGAACTCTGGGGCCAACGTCCTGACTTTC. This translates into CASSAGNSGANVLTF.

This sequence joins TRBV11-2 and TRBJ1-2; TRBD1 aligns across 7 bases. The germline V gene encodes CDR1 SGHAT and CDR2 FQNNGV. The CDR3 sequence is 15 residues long. Germline trimming cut 6 bases from V and 1 base from J; bases unmatched to any gene: 8. CDR3 nucleotides: TGTGCCAGCAGAGGAAGGACAGGCTTTAACTATGGCTACACCTTC. Translating it yields CASRGRTGFNYGYTF. Based on the CDR3 plus reference TRBV11-2 and TRBJ1-2, the full variable domain is EAGVAQSPRYKIIEKRQSVAFWCNPISGHATLYWYQQILGQGPKLLIQFQNNGVVDDSQLPKDRFSAERLKGVDSTLKIQPAKLEDSAVYLCASRGRTGFNYGYTFGSGTRLTVV.

The CDR3 region is CAISLTGETGELFF. DNA for the CDR3: TGTGCCATCAGTTTGACAGGGGAAACCGGGGAGCTGTTTTTT. The gene calls are TRBV10-3 and TRBJ2-2; 8 nucleotides match TRBD1. The V gene's germline CDR1 is ENHRY and CDR2 SYGVKD. V lost 5 bases and J lost 5; bases outside the gene matches: 4. CDR3 length: 14 residues.

V and J are TRBV11-3 and TRBJ2-1, with D possibly being TRBD2 (6 bases). Trimming took 5 bases from V and 5 from J, leaving 19 bases between them. The CDR3 is 16 residues long. Looked up from germline, CDR1 is SGHNT and CDR2 is YENEEA. CDR3 loop: CASSTRAGRGDNEQFF. The CDR3 DNA reads as TGTGCCAGCAGCACACGCGCGGGGCGGGGTGACAATGAGCAGTTCTTC. Using reference TRBV11-3 and TRBJ2-1 for the parts outside the CDR3, the full variable domain is EAGVVQSPRYKIIEKKQPVAFWCNPISGHNTLYWYLQNLGQGPELLIRYENEEAVDDSQLPKDRFSAERLKGVDSTLKIQPAELGDSAVYLCASSTRAGRGDNEQFFGPGTRLTVL.

The genes are TRBV7-3 and TRBJ2-7; 9 nucleotides line up with TRBD1. The CDR3 length is 15 residues. CDR1 is SGHTA and CDR2 is FQGTGA in the germline V gene. J lost 5 bases, V lost 5 bases, and 10 bases had no gene match. The CDR3 protein is CASSPQGGQGDEQYF. DNA of the CDR3: TGTGCCAGCAGCCCCCAGGGGGGACAGGGAGACGAGCAGTACTTC.

This chain joins TRBV19 and TRBJ2-7, with a weak D call TRBD2 (5 bases). The CDR3 loop spans 13 amino acids. The V gene's germline CDR1 is LNHDA and CDR2 SQIVND (reference sequence). Trimming stripped 10 bases from V and 6 bases from J, with 19 bases between. CDR3 in amino acids: CATPIEGASEQYF. CDR3 bases: TGTGCCACTCCGATAGAGGGTGCCTCCGAGCAGTACTTC.

The count of this clone is one. The chain carries TRBV18 and TRBJ2-1; 8 nucleotides align to TRBD2. The V segment lost 3 bases and the J segment 1 base; nucleotides outside the gene matches: 8. Germline assignment: CDR1 KGHSH and CDR2 LQKENI. The CDR3 loop spans 17 amino acids. CDR3 loop: CASSPGSGGPSYNEQFF. Written as DNA, the CDR3 is TGTGCCAGCTCACCGGGCAGCGGGGGCCCTTCCTACAATGAGCAGTTCTTC.

This clone was counted a single time. The chain uses TRBV2 and TRBJ1-4, with D possibly TRBD1 on 6 matching bases. V was pared by 0 bases and J by 4 bases, with 9 bases between. Germline V gene data show CDR1 as SNHLY and CDR2 as FYNNEI. CDR3 length equals 15 residues. The CDR3 region has the DNA TGTGCCAGCAGTGAAGCGGGGGCTGGTAATGAAAAACTGTTTTTT. It codes for CASSEAGAGNEKLFF.

The chain joins TRBV4-1 to TRBJ1-3; D uncertain. CDR3 length: 17 residues. Per germline, CDR1 MGHRA and CDR2 YSYEKL. Trimming left V 2 bases short and J 4 bases short, with 18 bases between. The CDR3: CASSQMGSFQRGNTIYF. In DNA form, the CDR3 reads TGCGCCAGCAGCCAAATGGGGTCGTTCCAGCGGGGAAACACCATATATTTT.

The chain links TRBV2 to TRBJ2-7, with TRBD1 matching over 7 bases. Per germline, CDR1 SNHLY and CDR2 FYNNEI. The CDR3 loop spans 14 amino acids. The trim removed 7 bases at V and 1 base at J, leaving 7 bases unmatched. This chain's CDR3 is CASKQGLSSYEQYF. In nucleotides, the CDR3 is TGTGCCAGCAAACAGGGGCTGTCGTCCTACGAGCAGTACTTC.

The rearrangement joins TRBV28 to TRBJ2-7; 7 bases are a match to TRBD2. This CDR3 comprises 16 residues. Unmatched junction bases numbered 11, after V lost 2 bases and J lost 4 bases. Looked up from germline, CDR1 is MDHEN and CDR2 is SYDVKM. CDR3 nucleotides: TGTGCCAGCAGTTTACAAGTCATTGCGGGAGTGTACGAGCAGTACTTC. Its protein is CASSLQVIAGVYEQYF.

This chain links TRBV15 with TRBJ2-5; perhaps TRBD1 as D (5 bases). The CDR3 runs 13 residues. The germline V gene encodes CDR1 LNHNV and CDR2 YYDKDF (reference sequence). Between the trimmed V and J ends, which lost 5 bases and 3 bases, there was a span of 10 bases. The CDR3 here is CATSPGPEETQYF. The CDR3 nucleotides read TGTGCCACCAGCCCAGGGCCAGAAGAGACCCAGTACTTC.

This clone appeared a single time. V and J are TRBV28 and TRBJ1-5; TRBD1 might be the D (5 bases). Germline assignment: CDR1 MDHEN and CDR2 SYDVKM. This CDR3 is 13 amino acids long. Trimming left V 6 bases short and J 4 bases short, with 10 bases between. Written as DNA, the CDR3 is TGTGCCAGCAGGACAGTAATGAATCAGCCCCAGCATTTT. It encodes CASRTVMNQPQHF.

This clone was recorded once. This chain joins TRBV5-1 and TRBJ2-5; 7 bases map to TRBD2. Trimming at V came to 4 bases and at J to 1 base, leaving 4 bases not matched to a gene. There are 14 residues in the CDR3. Germline V CDR1 and CDR2: SGHRS, YFSETQ. The CDR3 reads CASSNQRGQETQYF. The CDR3 DNA reads as TGCGCCAGCAGCAATCAGCGGGGCCAAGAGACCCAGTACTTC.

This clone was recorded only once. The genes are TRBV2 and TRBJ2-7; tentative D call: TRBD2 (6 bases). CDR1 and CDR2 from the germline V gene are SNHLY and FYNNEI. Trimming removed 7 bases from V and 1 base from J, with 14 bases in between. This CDR3 region has 14 residues. CDR3 bases: TGTGCCAGCAATTTAGCGGTGACATCCTACGAGCAGTACTTC. Protein: CASNLAVTSYEQYF.

CDR3 sequence reads: CASSLPRRRYGYTF. The DNA for the CDR3 is TGTGCCAGCAGTCTCCCCCGCCGCAGGTATGGCTACACCTTC. The chain uses TRBV6-5 and TRBJ1-2; unclear D gene. The CDR3 sequence is 14 residues long. The ends were cut back, 5 bases at V and 5 bases at J, with 15 bases in the middle. Germline V CDR1 and CDR2: MNHEY, SVGAGI.

The J gene is TRBJ1-1, the V gene TRBV7-9, with 8 nucleotides matching TRBD1. Per the germline V gene, CDR1 is SEHNR and CDR2 is FQNEAQ (reference sequence). The CDR3 consists of 14 residues. V shed 4 bases and J 6 bases; nucleotides not matched to a gene: 7. DNA of the CDR3: TGTGCCAGCAGCTCTACCAGGGGGCCTCCTGAAGCTTTCTTT. Translating gives CASSSTRGPPEAFF.

The rearrangement uses TRBV6-6 and TRBJ2-7; no clear D. Germline assignment: CDR1 MNHNY and CDR2 SVGAGI (reference sequence). V lost 6 bases and J lost 0, with 9 bases in between. The CDR3 is 13 amino acids. The CDR3 region has the DNA TGTGCCAGCAGGGGCCCACCCTCCTACGAGCAGTACTTC. Its protein product is CASRGPPSYEQYF.

The chain combines TRBV10-3 with TRBJ2-2; 14 bases are a match to TRBD2. This CDR3 spans 19 amino acids. Unmatched junction bases numbered 10, after V lost 0 bases and J lost 7 bases. The V gene's germline CDR1 is ENHRY and CDR2 SYGVKD. This CDR3 is CAISESRLGLAGVSGELFF. The CDR3 coding sequence is TGTGCCATCAGTGAGTCTCGGCTGGGACTAGCGGGAGTCAGCGGGGAGCTGTTTTTT.

The V call is TRBV2, the J call TRBJ1-3; possible D gene TRBD1, 5 bases. Looked up from germline, CDR1 is SNHLY and CDR2 is FYNNEI. The V end was cut by 8 bases, the J end by 4 bases, with 18 bases between. This CDR3 contains 15 residues. CDR3 loop: CASGGAGRLGNTIYF. The CDR3 DNA follows: TGTGCCAGCGGAGGGGCAGGGCGGTTGGGAAACACCATATATTTT.

The rearrangement uses TRBV6-6 and TRBJ2-5; D is possibly TRBD2 (6 bases). CDR3 length: 12 residues. The germline V gene has CDR1 MNHNY and CDR2 SVGAGI (reference sequence). Written as DNA, the CDR3 is TGTGTAGCGGCAAGTTTCCAAGAGACCCAGTACTTC. It specifies CVAASFQETQYF.